The present T cell receptor beta chain was sequenced within a study of OX40 agonist ivuxolimab in advanced cancers. Repertoires were generated with immunoSEQ multiplex PCR, while TCRdb's copy carries only in-frame clones and drops some. Of some 61,000 clones in the sample, around 90% were seen once. This TCR was sampled from an adult with an advanced solid tumor such as melanoma, head and neck, liver or kidney cancer. This sample comprised CD4+ or CD8+ T cells sorted from blood, obtained in a trial of the OX40 agonist ivuxolimab.

CDR3 protein: CASSKYGAQETQYF. CDR3 bases: TGTGCCAGCAGCAAATATGGGGCTCAAGAGACCCAGTACTTC. V is TRBV7-2 and J is TRBJ2-5; the D gene is possibly TRBD1 (5 bases). CDR3 length: 14 residues. Trimming shortened V by 5 bases and J by 2 bases, and 12 bases separated the two germline ends. CDR1 is SGHTA and CDR2 is FQGNSA in the germline V gene.